The T cell receptor beta chain under discussion was sequenced for a study of radiation and T cells in renal cell carcinoma. Regarding the study as a whole: In blood, top tumor clones expanded by 2 weeks, shrinking by 4.

TCRdb keeps only in-frame clones here, not all; method: immunoSEQ multiplex PCR. The top ten clones hold approximately 6.3% of a sample with 100,000 to 150,000 clones, 81% of them seen once. On this clone itself: Its antigen is undetermined.

Time point reported: blood 2 weeks post-SBRT. Treatment in this sample: 15 Gy SBRT to primary tumor, nephrectomy 4 weeks later. Radiation-treated patients gave blood at baseline, week 2 and week 4. The CDR3 has 20 amino acids. V shed 0 bases, J shed 4 bases, and the junction held 20 bases outside the gene matches. Germline CDR1 SGHTA, CDR2 FQGTGA. The chain couples TRBV7-3 to TRBJ2-5; 7 positions match TRBD2. Here the sequenced sample was blood, taken from a patient whose treatment included radiotherapy and nephrectomy. This TCR was recovered from a man in his fifties with renal cell carcinoma. CDR3 nucleotide sequence: TGTGCCAGCAGCTTAACCCATTCCCTAGAGGGAGGGCTAGTCGGAGAGACCCAGTACTTC. It encodes CASSLTHSLEGGLVGETQYF.